The present T cell receptor beta chain was sequenced within a study of blood T cell repertoires in COVID-19. Study summary: The origin of the acute and convalescent COVID-19 samples was the United States, Italy and Spain.

Categorization into cohorts depended on clinical history that participants reported. Recovery among Cohort 3 donors was established by two negative PCRs, clearance, or symptom resolution. Germline assignment: CDR1 LGHDT and CDR2 YNNKEL (reference sequence). Trimming removed 0 bases from V and 5 bases from J; junction bases left unmatched: 9. CDR3 length: 16 amino acids. Data came from immunoSEQ multiplex PCR; TCRdb stores just in-frame clones and leaves some out. This table has under 200,000 clones, around 84% appearing once. This clonotype was sampled from a woman between 45 and 65 years old who had recovered from COVID-19. The sequenced sample consisted of PBMCs or T cells enriched from blood (not recorded which). This rearrangement joins TRBV3-1 (or the pseudogene TRBV3-2) to TRBJ1-2; 7 nucleotides match TRBD1. CDR3 sequence: CASSQDMFGTVYGYTF. The CDR3, as DNA: TGTGCCAGCAGCCAAGATATGTTCGGGACAGTATATGGCTACACCTTC.